This T cell receptor beta chain was obtained from a study of cytomegalovirus exposure and HLA in healthy donors. The V and J ends lost 2 bases and 7 bases respectively, with 9 bases between them. The CDR3 has 13 amino acids. Germline CDR1 is MNHEY and CDR2 is SVGAGI. Primers: 60 Vbeta forward and 13 Jbeta reverse. Clones were sequenced by immunoSEQ multiplex PCR, and TCRdb holds only the in-frame ones, with some missing. The profile shows approximately 150,000 clones, over 75% of them singletons. Study-wide results and caveats: Among the sequence variants, a highly shared cluster was likely an artifact of sequencing. For cytomegalovirus status, the classifier reportedly gave diagnoses with high specificity and sensitivity. The authors listed approximately 150 TCR beta chains as cytomegalovirus-associated.

This clone was counted between two and nine times. The antigen is unknown. Input material: PBMCs. The rearrangement uses TRBV6-5 and TRBJ2-1, with D possibly being TRBD2 (5 bases). This TCR was recovered from a man in his forties in good health and CMV-seronegative. This CDR3 is CASSYVSGNEQFF. Here the CDR3 DNA reads TGTGCCAGCAGTTACGTATCGGGGAATGAGCAGTTCTTC.